This T cell receptor beta chain stems from a study of cytomegalovirus exposure and HLA in healthy donors listed by TCRdb under 2017. With regard to the full study: In an earlier analysis of about 560 of the donors, 276 Gb of sequence data and 90 million to 120 million unique TCR beta sequences from about 179 million T cells were reported. An early release that covered approximately 600 HLA-typed donors contained approximately 300 gigabases of sequencing data and 75 million to 100 million unique TCR sequences. Among the roughly 390 genotyped donors, roughly 80% belonged to the genetic ancestry cluster associated with self-reported Caucasian donors. The aim of the study was to test whether cataloging public T cell receptors could identify signatures of past pathogen exposure. The T cell repertoires of 700 or so subjects were profiled by immunosequencing and related to cytomegalovirus serostatus. Along with the approximately 650-subject first cohort, a separate validation cohort of roughly 110 different subjects was used. The study combined high-throughput TCR immunosequencing, statistical association of individual TCRs with disease status, and machine learning to predict cytomegalovirus infection status. In a later analysis, previously published TCR beta repertoires from more than 500 donors were re-analyzed and high-resolution HLA genotyping was added so that TCR occurrence patterns could be studied. The later analysis used no new phenotypic data to find candidate immune exposures, relying instead on TCR beta sequences and their occurrence across donors. To decide whether each TCR beta V gene segment behaved as functional or pseudogenic, an earlier analysis of over 500 of the donors relied on high-throughput TCR beta sequencing. Alongside the repertoire data, information on donor age, sex, ethnicity and CMV serostatus was compiled. A later genetic analysis took genome-wide SNP genotypes for about three fifths of the 666 donors and used that subset as a discovery cohort. All discovery cohort repertoires had been generated using a single sequencing platform. HLA typing included class I and class II loci at four-digit resolution. Typing coverage varied by locus: roughly 629-630 donors for A, B, C, DRB1 and DQB1; roughly 500 for DQA1; 600 to 610 for DPA1; under 490 for DPB1. Roughly five DR-DQ haplotypes were treated as single units for association and clustering because of strong linkage in the cohort. Among a few hundred genotyped donors of the cohort, an average of around 240,000 unique TCR beta nucleotide sequences were sequenced per donor, about a sixth of them non-productive. What the work shows at the level of the full study, not this receptor alone: In a later analysis, the rate of TCR association differed among HLA loci, with DRB1 alleles having the most associated TCRs and HLA-C alleles having the fewest. The classifier was reported to diagnose cytomegalovirus status with high specificity and sensitivity in both the original and validation cohorts. In a later analysis, some 18,000 TCR beta sequences were associated with specific HLA alleles at a false discovery rate of 0.05. Linkage disequilibrium might explain the correlated functional status among segregating V segments, but an unknown experimental factor could not be ruled out. A further reported finding was that TCR beta sequences accurately predicted the HLA-A and HLA-B alleles for most subjects in the first cohort. The only immune exposure information available for the cohort was CMV serostatus. Roughly uniform sequencing depth across donors was assumed in presence/absence analyses, although this assumption may not hold. In vitro tests confirmed that three of the cytomegalovirus-associated TCR beta chains recognize cytomegalovirus antigens. Assigning TCR associations to individual alleles was difficult when HLA alleles, especially DR and DQ, strongly co-occurred. It was suggested by the authors that the approach could potentially be generalized to other disease states and immunological phenotypes. In a later analysis, HLA-associated TCR beta chains were found to be more clonally expanded and to have lower generation probabilities than equally common non-associated chains. Most CMV-associated TCR beta chains appeared to be HLA-restricted in a later analysis, and the HLA associations seemed to be driven largely by CMV exposure. The earlier analysis of nearly 600 of the donors excluded approximately 17 rarely observed V segments, including chromosome 9 orphons, because counts were too low. Broadly in line with IMGT annotations, most TCR beta V segments showed up in productive rearrangements about 90% or about 30% of the time in an earlier analysis of 587 of the donors. A cluster of highly shared sequence variants was judged likely to represent a technical artifact of the sequencing pipeline. An association between a missense DCLRE1C variant and V-gene and J-gene trimming of TCR beta chains was found in a later genetic analysis and replicated in an independent cohort. Because the 87-base-pair reads could not distinguish some IMGT-functional V segments, including TRBV6-2 and TRBV6-3, those segments were excluded. Because HLA typing was unavailable for some donors at each locus, only the typed subset was used in association tests. According to a later analysis, parvovirus B19, influenza, CMV and Epstein-Barr virus appeared linked to several top co-occurrence clusters. Most TCR sequences were seen in very few donors, while some public TCRs were found in many individuals. Only TCR beta chains were sequenced in this cohort, and the absence of alpha or paired-chain data limited detectable features. The study listed 150 to 200 TCR beta chains as associated with cytomegalovirus. A later genetic analysis reported fewer N-insertions in productive TCRs among donors in an Asian-associated ancestry cluster than the roughly 690-donor mean.

In total, 666 healthy bone marrow donors made up the cohort. Cohort members were all nominally healthy when sampled, although unrecorded immune exposures were likely present. The donor was CMV seronegative and belonged to the group of 350 to 400 seronegative cohort members. A peripheral blood sample was collected from each donor, and TCR beta sequencing was performed on peripheral blood mononuclear cells. Genomic DNA extraction from the blood cell samples was performed with the Qiagen DNeasy Blood Extraction Kit. Spanning cysteine to phenylalanine, the CDR3 consists of 14 amino acids. The sequence is cut down to CDR3 DNA, 42 bases in frame from base 1. V is cut back by 3 bases and J by 6 bases, with 7 bases in the junction unmatched. The germline V gene supplies CDR1 SGDLS and CDR2 YYNGEE. The method was the immunoSEQ multiplex PCR assay. For the multiplex PCR, a mixture combining 60 forward primers for TCR Vbeta segments and 13 reverse primers for TCR Jbeta segments was used. The CDR3 region of rearranged TCR beta genes was amplified from genomic DNA by a multiplex PCR assay. On the Illumina HiSeq System, the amplified TCR beta libraries were sequenced as 87-base-pair reads. Under the source paper's analysis protocol: In a later analysis, some 80 million unique TCR beta chains were counted across the 500 to 850 repertoires, and roughly 11 million of these chains were shared by at least two donors. To remove PCR and sequencing errors, raw reads were error-corrected and collapsed into unique sequences using a nearest-neighbor algorithm that merged closely related sequences. Alignment of CDR3 sequences to IMGT reference sequences was used to assign V, D and J gene segments. For a sequence to be retained, a match of at least six nucleotides to both a V gene segment and a J gene segment was required. Rearrangements were classified as productive when the CDR3 lacked stop codons and remained in frame with V and J, and all other rearrangements were classified as non-productive. CDR3 was defined according to IMGT convention as the region running from the second conserved V-encoded cysteine to the conserved J-encoded phenylalanine. The earlier analysis of about 570 of the donors excluded any sequence lacking an unambiguous match to a single V gene segment. In an earlier analysis of almost 600 of the donors, a V segment was called functional when productive rearrangements were above 56.7%, and segregating when the standard deviation between donors exceeded 5%. A statistical classification framework was built to diagnose cytomegalovirus status from the catalog of TCR beta chain sequences. V and J gene assignment, in a later analysis, came from comparing TCR nucleotide sequences with IMGT/GENE-DB human TR gene sequences. A later analysis assigned CDR3 sequences and most-parsimonious VDJ recombination scenarios with the TCRdist pipeline. A later analysis defined each TCR beta chain by its CDR3 amino acid sequence plus V-gene family, and excluded reads lacking a unique V-gene family. As a way to deal with suspected cross-contamination and a sequencing artifact, a later analysis dropped roughly 620 nucleotide sequences that were highly shared and had low generation probability. In a later analysis, a clonal expansion index for each public chain was calculated from normalized within-repertoire ranks of inferred template counts. A later analysis computed generation probabilities with a VDJ recombination model fitted to out-of-frame rearrangements, and checked the results against IGoR. Hypergeometric tests were used in a later analysis to score TCR-TCR, TCR-HLA and TCR-CMV co-occurrence, with a repertoire-size bias correction applied to the TCR pairs. In a later analysis, false discovery rates were estimated by permuting HLA or CMV assignments 20 times. In a later analysis, co-occurring TCRs were grouped with DBSCAN, and TCRdist sequence similarity was added when clustering was performed within HLA-allele-positive subsets. For co-occurrence clustering, repertoires with fewer than 30,000 or more than 120,000 public chains were excluded, along with roughly 5 repertoires with anomalous nucleotide sharing. Drawn from immuneACCESS, this table holds only the in-frame rearrangements with V and J called that TCRdb kept. Clones are partly lost; checked studies trace under half to an unresolved V gene and leave the rest unexplained. The V and J calls and clone size come from that table; D and trimming were worked out from the DNA. The sample's clone listing holds about 110,000 clones. Around 3.5% of the sample is taken by the ten largest.

Note on this clone: Its antigen specificity is not known.

The sequencing sample was made of PBMCs. This TCR came from a young man in good health and CMV-seronegative. This receptor chain uses TRBV9 and TRBJ2-7, with 9 central nucleotides matching TRBD1. CDR3 sequence: CASSATGTGPEQYF. The DNA sequence is TGTGCCAGCAGCGCCACCGGGACAGGGCCCGAGCAGTACTTC.